What follows are 31 T cell receptor beta chains derived from one specimen sequenced in a study of T-cell memory formation after mild COVID-19. TCRdb recomputed calls from the 5' RACE reads with MiXCR, one row per CDR3 protein. The repertoire holds about 150,000 distinct CDR3 sequences, with approximately 26% as singletons. Sequencing used PBMCs or a T cell subset sorted from them (not recorded which). The receptors stem from an adult woman who had mild COVID-19 (a few samples of this study predate the infection). Cell type and time point are not known.

The chain combines TRBV5-1 with TRBJ2-5; 10 positions agree with TRBD1. Germline CDR1 SGHRS, CDR2 YFSETQ. This CDR3 spans 15 amino acids. V lost 5 bases to trimming and J lost 2 bases; unmatched junction nucleotides: 6. The CDR3 DNA reads TGCGCCAGCAGTCCGGACAGGGGGGGGCAAGAGACCCAGTACTTC. Amino acid sequence: CASSPDRGGQETQYF.

The chain is built from TRBV20-1 and TRBJ2-3; TRBD2 might be the D (6 bases). CDR1 and CDR2 from the germline V gene are DFQATT and SNEGSKA (reference sequence). Trimming stripped 6 bases from V and 2 bases from J, with 18 bases between. This CDR3 has 15 amino acids. The CDR3 sequence is CSARPLARPTDTQYF. The DNA for the CDR3 is TGCAGTGCGCGACCCCTAGCGAGACCCACAGATACGCAGTATTTT.

The V call is TRBV7-9, the J call TRBJ2-1; TRBD2 agrees at 7 bases. J gave up 3 bases and V 4 bases, and 12 bases lay outside the gene matches. Per germline, CDR1 SEHNR and CDR2 FQNEAQ (reference sequence). The CDR3 is made up of 17 amino acids. This CDR3 is CASSSLLSREYYNEQFF. The CDR3 DNA reads TGTGCCAGCAGCTCCCTCCTTTCGCGGGAGTACTACAATGAGCAGTTCTTC.

This clonotype has just a few counts. The rearrangement links TRBV2 to TRBJ1-1, with a tentative D call TRBD1 (5 bases). This CDR3 is 16 amino acids long. Germline V lookup: CDR1 SNHLY, CDR2 FYNNEI. The V end lost 4 bases, the J end lost 0 bases, and 15 bases lay between the germline ends. CDR3 DNA sequence: TGTGCCAGCAGTGCCCAGGGTGTCGGCATGAACACTGAAGCTTTCTTT. Its translation: CASSAQGVGMNTEAFF.

The chain joins TRBV7-9 to TRBJ1-1; D call uncertain. Germline loops: CDR1 SEHNR, CDR2 FQNEAQ (reference sequence). The V end was cut by 8 bases, the J end by 0 bases, with 13 bases between. The CDR3 sequence is 14 residues long. CDR3 bases: TGTGCCAGCGCGGTGGAGAATATGAACACTGAAGCTTTCTTT. It is translated as CASAVENMNTEAFF.

This clonotype was counted a few times. V gene TRBV6-5 combines with J gene TRBJ1-1; a weak D match, TRBD1 (6 bases). Germline V lookup: CDR1 MNHEY, CDR2 SVGAGI. The CDR3 is made up of 12 amino acids. The CDR3 here is CALGGRGTEAFF. CDR3 coding DNA: TGTGCTCTTGGGGGGCGAGGCACTGAAGCTTTCTTT.

This clonotype was found a few times. CDR3 residues: CASRDSGLSYEQYF. The CDR3 coding sequence is TGTGCCAGCAGGGACTCGGGACTATCCTACGAGCAGTACTTC. V gene TRBV2 combines with J gene TRBJ2-7, with 7 bases identical to TRBD2. The CDR3 length is 14 residues. Germline values: CDR1 SNHLY, CDR2 FYNNEI. The ends lost 6 bases at V and 1 base at J; junction bases unmatched: 6.

This chain joins TRBV7-9 and TRBJ2-3; 11 nucleotides align to TRBD1. In germline, CDR1 is SEHNR, CDR2 FQNEAQ (reference sequence). J was trimmed by 3 bases and V by 7 bases; bases with no gene match: 15. The CDR3 loop spans 18 amino acids. The CDR3 here is CASILAVAGTGGTDTQYF. CDR3 in DNA: TGTGCCAGCATCCTGGCGGTAGCCGGGACAGGGGGTACAGATACGCAGTATTTT. The complete variable domain, with remaining parts taken from reference TRBV7-9 and TRBJ2-3, reads DTGVSQNPRHKITKRGQNVTFRCDPISEHNRLYWYRQTLGQGPEFLTYFQNEAQLEKSRLLSDRFSAERPKGSFSTLEIQRTEQGDSAMYLCASILAVAGTGGTDTQYFGPGTRLTVL.

As to this clonotype: At one boundary the junction diverges from the germline segment, which might be a read error. The genes are TRBV6-6 and TRBJ1-2, with TRBD1 matching over 8 bases. The CDR3 loop spans 14 amino acids. From germline, CDR1 is MNHNY and CDR2 SVGAGI (reference sequence). The CDR3 loop is CASSYRDRGHLTAF. The CDR3 DNA follows: TGTGCCAGCAGTTACCGCGACAGGGGCCACCTAACCGCCTTC.

V usage is TRBV12-5 and J usage is TRBJ2-1; D might be TRBD2 (6 bases). V was shortened by 4 bases and J by 9 bases, with 16 bases between the two germline ends. CDR3 size: 14 residues. Germline V gives CDR1 LGHNT, CDR2 FRNRAP. The CDR3: CASGSRLEEFEQFF. DNA for the CDR3: TGTGCTAGTGGTTCCCGACTAGAAGAGTTTGAGCAGTTCTTC.

This clonotype was recorded a few times. The genes are TRBV7-9 and TRBJ1-1; D is perhaps TRBD1 (5 bases). CDR3 length equals 15 residues. The V end lost 5 bases, the J end lost 4 bases, and 17 bases lay between the germline ends. The germline V gene has CDR1 SEHNR and CDR2 FQNEAQ (reference sequence). The CDR3 loop reads CASSHPAQGGTEAFF. CDR3 DNA sequence: TGTGCCAGCAGCCATCCCGCCCAGGGAGGCACTGAAGCTTTCTTT.

V and J are TRBV30 and TRBJ2-2; D is uncertain. The CDR3 covers 11 residues. V dropped 5 bases and J dropped 7 bases, with 8 bases sitting between them. Germline V lookup: CDR1 GTSNPN, CDR2 SVGIG (reference sequence). The CDR3 here is CAWDTGGELFF. The CDR3 DNA follows: TGTGCCTGGGATACCGGCGGGGAGCTGTTTTTT.

V and J are TRBV20-1 and TRBJ2-7; 9 nucleotides line up with TRBD1. CDR3 length equals 13 residues. Germline CDR1 DFQATT, CDR2 SNEGSKA (reference sequence). J lost 5 bases, V lost 6 bases, and 8 bases had no gene match. The CDR3 DNA reads as TGCAGTGCGGAACAGGGGGCCCCTAACGAGCAGTACTTC. It specifies CSAEQGAPNEQYF.

The rearrangement links TRBV3-1 to TRBJ1-1; 10 positions agree with TRBD1. Germline CDR1 reads LGHDT; CDR2 reads YNNKEL (reference sequence). V shed 1 base and J 5 bases; nucleotides not matched to a gene: 7. The CDR3 has 16 residues. This CDR3 reads CASSQGFGQGVTEAFF. Written as DNA, the CDR3 is TGTGCCAGCAGCCAAGGGTTCGGACAGGGGGTTACTGAAGCTTTCTTT.

The chain recombines TRBV7-6 with TRBJ1-6; D possibly corresponds to TRBD1 (5 bases). Trimming left V 0 bases short and J 0 bases short, with 12 bases between. Germline lookup yields CDR1 SGHVS and CDR2 FNYEAQ. This CDR3 contains 18 residues. This CDR3 reads CASSLAPHGGSYNSPLHF. The CDR3, as DNA: TGTGCCAGCAGCTTAGCGCCCCATGGGGGCTCCTATAATTCACCCCTCCACTTT.

V usage is TRBV9 and J usage is TRBJ1-4; TRBD1 might be the D (6 bases). V shed 3 bases and J shed 0 bases, with 12 bases lying between them. The germline gives CDR1 SGDLS, CDR2 YYNGEE. The CDR3 is 16 amino acids. DNA of the CDR3: TGTGCCAGCAGCGGAAATGGACAGCCAACTAATGAAAAACTGTTTTTT. It is translated as CASSGNGQPTNEKLFF. The full variable domain, rest sourced from reference TRBV9 and TRBJ1-4, is DSGVTQTPKHLITATGQRVTLRCSPRSGDLSVYWYQQSLDQGLQFLIQYYNGEERAKGNILERFSAQQFPDLHSELNLSSLELGDSALYFCASSGNGQPTNEKLFFGSGTQLSVL.

The chain joins TRBV14 to TRBJ1-2, with D uncertain. This CDR3 region has 12 residues. V lost 0 bases, J lost 4 bases, and 3 bases lay in between. Germline CDR1 SGHDN, CDR2 FVKESK. The CDR3 spells CASSQDRYGYTF. CDR3 DNA: TGTGCCAGCAGCCAAGACCGCTATGGCTACACCTTC.

This chain uses TRBV15 with TRBJ2-1, with 11 bases fitting TRBD2. The CDR3 sequence is 17 residues long. CDR1 and CDR2 (germline): LNHNV, YYDKDF (reference sequence). V shed 0 bases and J 4 bases; nucleotides not matched to a gene: 5. The CDR3, as DNA: TGTGCCACCAGCAGAGATAGGAGACTAGCGGGATACAATGAGCAGTTCTTC. Translated: CATSRDRRLAGYNEQFF. Drawing the rest from reference TRBV15 and TRBJ2-1, the complete variable domain is DAMVIQNPRYQVTQFGKPVTLSCSQTLNHNVMYWYQQKSSQAPKLLFHYYDKDFNNEADTPDNFQSRRPNTSFCFLDIRSPGLGDTAMYLCATSRDRRLAGYNEQFFGPGTRLTVL.

This clonotype was counted only a few times. The chain links TRBV2 to TRBJ1-1; no clear D gene. CDR3 length: 11 residues. Looked up from germline, CDR1 is SNHLY and CDR2 is FYNNEI. Trimming took off 3 bases at V and 6 bases at J, with 5 bases between the two ends. CDR3 sequence (DNA): TGTGCCAGCAGTGATTCCCCTGAAGCTTTCTTT. The encoded protein is CASSDSPEAFF. The variable domain in full, completed from reference TRBV2 and TRBJ1-1, reads EPEVTQTPSHQVTQMGQEVILRCVPISNHLYFYWYRQILGQKVEFLVSFYNNEISEKSEIFDDQFSVERPDGSNFTLKIRSTKLEDSAMYFCASSDSPEAFFGQGTRLTVV.

This clonotype was found once. The chain has TRBV7-9 and TRBJ2-5, with D perhaps matching TRBD2 (5 bases). CDR3 length: 13 residues. Deletions cut 5 bases from V and 2 bases from J, with 9 bases between. Germline V gives CDR1 SEHNR, CDR2 FQNEAQ (reference sequence). CDR3 DNA sequence: TGTGCCAGCAGCGATCCGGGACAAGAGACCCAGTACTTC. Its translation is CASSDPGQETQYF. Looking up the rest from reference TRBV7-9 and TRBJ2-5 gives the full variable domain: DTGVSQNPRHKITKRGQNVTFRCDPISEHNRLYWYRQTLGQGPEFLTYFQNEAQLEKSRLLSDRFSAERPKGSFSTLEIQRTEQGDSAMYLCASSDPGQETQYFGPGTRLLVL.

Only a few counts were recorded for this clonotype. The chain has TRBV20-1 and TRBJ1-5; the match to TRBD1 covers 7 bases. The CDR3 contains 15 residues. In germline, CDR1 is DFQATT, CDR2 SNEGSKA (reference sequence). The ends lost 6 bases at V and 2 bases at J; junction bases unmatched: 10. CDR3 in DNA: TGCAGTGCGCCAACAGGGGCTTGGGGCAATCAGCCCCAGCATTTT. Its translation is CSAPTGAWGNQPQHF.

The chain combines TRBV29-1 with TRBJ2-1; D is ambiguous. The CDR3 has 11 residues. Germline CDR1 reads SQVTM; CDR2 reads ANQGSEA. Trimming took off 0 bases at V and 4 bases at J, with 1 base between the two ends. CDR3 bases: TGCAGCGTTGAAGAATACAATGAGCAGTTCTTC. This sequence encodes CSVEEYNEQFF.

The chain has TRBV12-3 or TRBV12-4 and TRBJ2-7; D is uncertain. Trimming left V 3 bases short and J 5 bases short, with 11 bases between. The CDR3 consists of 13 residues. CDR3 nucleotide sequence: TGTGCCAGCAGTTTCGTTCCAGGAGACGAGCAGTACTTC. It specifies CASSFVPGDEQYF.

The chain joins TRBV20-1 to TRBJ2-5; the D gene is possibly TRBD1 (5 bases). The CDR3 length is 16 residues. Trimming stripped 1 base from V and 0 bases from J, with 15 bases between. Germline-derived CDR1 and CDR2 are DFQATT and SNEGSKA (reference sequence). CDR3 sequence (DNA): TGCAGTGCTAGAGTCCGGACACCTTCGTACCAAGAGACCCAGTACTTC. Amino acid sequence: CSARVRTPSYQETQYF.

This clonotype was observed a handful of times. CDR3 region: CASSLGPSGNNEQFF. As DNA, the CDR3 is TGTGCCAGCAGTCTAGGTCCTAGCGGGAACAATGAGCAGTTCTTC. This chain links TRBV27 with TRBJ2-1, with 9 bases matching TRBD2. J gave up 5 bases and V 5 bases, and 7 bases lay outside the gene matches. The CDR3 totals 15 residues. Germline V lookup: CDR1 MNHEY, CDR2 SMNVEV (reference sequence).

This chain links TRBV9 with TRBJ2-3; 9 bases match TRBD2. The CDR3 has 15 residues. Looked up from germline, CDR1 is SGDLS and CDR2 is YYNGEE. With V trimmed by 2 bases and J by 1 base, 2 bases remained unmatched. CDR3 residues: CASSVSSGGTDTQYF. The CDR3 DNA reads as TGTGCCAGCAGCGTGTCTAGCGGGGGCACAGATACGCAGTATTTT.

The CDR3 bases are TGCGCCAGCAGCCAGGGACACCGGATTACAGGGGGGACTGAAGCTTTCTTT. Translating gives CASSQGHRITGGTEAFF. The chain is built from TRBV4-3 and TRBJ1-1; TRBD1 matches at 8 bases. The CDR3 sequence is 17 residues long. Unmatched junction bases numbered 14, after V lost 3 bases and J lost 5 bases. Germline V gene sequence: CDR1 LGHNA, CDR2 YSLEER.

The sample holds a few counts of this clonotype. V and J are TRBV19 and TRBJ2-1; 8 bases match TRBD2. The CDR3 sequence is 14 residues long. V was clipped by 7 bases and J by 3 bases; unmatched bases: 5. Germline CDR1 reads LNHDA; CDR2 reads SQIVND (reference sequence). The CDR3 spells CASTRGGDYNEQFF. The CDR3, as DNA: TGTGCCAGTACCCGGGGGGGGGACTACAATGAGCAGTTCTTC.

This sequence joins TRBV19 and TRBJ2-3; D uncertain. There are 16 residues in the CDR3. CDR1 is LNHDA, CDR2 SQIVND, per germline (reference sequence). The V end lost 5 bases, the J end lost 2 bases, and 17 bases lay between the germline ends. The CDR3: CASSLLQRKDTDTQYF. The CDR3 DNA follows: TGTGCCAGTAGTTTACTACAGAGGAAGGACACAGATACGCAGTATTTT.

V gene TRBV30 combines with J gene TRBJ2-5, with D perhaps TRBD2 (6 bases). V was cut by 8 bases and J by 5 bases, with 12 bases left in between. Germline CDR1 reads GTSNPN; CDR2 reads SVGIG (reference sequence). CDR3 length: 11 amino acids. This chain's CDR3 is CALRREETQYF. The CDR3 region has the DNA TGTGCCCTGCGACGGGAGGAGACCCAGTACTTC.

This CDR3 is CASSFLDRNTEAFF. The CDR3, as DNA: TGTGCCAGCAGCTTTCTTGACAGGAACACTGAAGCTTTCTTT. The chain couples TRBV7-8 to TRBJ1-1; the D gene is possibly TRBD1 (5 bases). V was pared by 3 bases and J by 1 base, with 9 bases between. This CDR3 comprises 14 residues. CDR1 and CDR2 (germline): SGHVS, FQNEAQ.